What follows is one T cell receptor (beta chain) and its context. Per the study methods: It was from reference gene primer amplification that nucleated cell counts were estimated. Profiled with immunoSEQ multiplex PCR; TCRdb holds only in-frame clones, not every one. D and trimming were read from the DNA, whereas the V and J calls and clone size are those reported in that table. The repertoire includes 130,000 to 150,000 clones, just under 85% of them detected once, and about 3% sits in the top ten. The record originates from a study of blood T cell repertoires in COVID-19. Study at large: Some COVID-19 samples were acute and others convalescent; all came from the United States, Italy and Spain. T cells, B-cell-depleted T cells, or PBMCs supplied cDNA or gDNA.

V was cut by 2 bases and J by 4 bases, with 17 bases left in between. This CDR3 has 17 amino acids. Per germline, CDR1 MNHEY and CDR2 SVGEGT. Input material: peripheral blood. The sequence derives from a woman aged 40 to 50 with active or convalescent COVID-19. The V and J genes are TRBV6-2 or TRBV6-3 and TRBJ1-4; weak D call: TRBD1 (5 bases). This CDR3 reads CASSYGVWRQHNEKLFF. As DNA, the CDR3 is TGTGCCAGCAGTTACGGGGTTTGGCGACAGCATAATGAAAAACTGTTTTTT.